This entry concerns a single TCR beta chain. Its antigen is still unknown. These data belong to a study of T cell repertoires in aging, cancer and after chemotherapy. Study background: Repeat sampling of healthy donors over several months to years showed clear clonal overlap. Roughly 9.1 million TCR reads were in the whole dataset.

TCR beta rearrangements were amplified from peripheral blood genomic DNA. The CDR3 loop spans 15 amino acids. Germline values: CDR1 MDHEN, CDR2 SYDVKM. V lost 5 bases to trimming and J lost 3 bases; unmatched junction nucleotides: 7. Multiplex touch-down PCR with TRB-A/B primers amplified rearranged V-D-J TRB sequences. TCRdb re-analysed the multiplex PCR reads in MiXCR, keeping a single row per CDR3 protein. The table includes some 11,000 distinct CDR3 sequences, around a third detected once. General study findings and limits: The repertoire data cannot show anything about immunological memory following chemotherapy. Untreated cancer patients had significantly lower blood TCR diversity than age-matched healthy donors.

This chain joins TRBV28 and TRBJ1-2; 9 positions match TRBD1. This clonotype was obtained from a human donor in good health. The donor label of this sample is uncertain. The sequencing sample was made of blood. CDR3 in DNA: TGTGCCAGCAGTGACCCGGGACAGGGACACTATGGCTACACCTTC. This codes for CASSDPGQGHYGYTF.